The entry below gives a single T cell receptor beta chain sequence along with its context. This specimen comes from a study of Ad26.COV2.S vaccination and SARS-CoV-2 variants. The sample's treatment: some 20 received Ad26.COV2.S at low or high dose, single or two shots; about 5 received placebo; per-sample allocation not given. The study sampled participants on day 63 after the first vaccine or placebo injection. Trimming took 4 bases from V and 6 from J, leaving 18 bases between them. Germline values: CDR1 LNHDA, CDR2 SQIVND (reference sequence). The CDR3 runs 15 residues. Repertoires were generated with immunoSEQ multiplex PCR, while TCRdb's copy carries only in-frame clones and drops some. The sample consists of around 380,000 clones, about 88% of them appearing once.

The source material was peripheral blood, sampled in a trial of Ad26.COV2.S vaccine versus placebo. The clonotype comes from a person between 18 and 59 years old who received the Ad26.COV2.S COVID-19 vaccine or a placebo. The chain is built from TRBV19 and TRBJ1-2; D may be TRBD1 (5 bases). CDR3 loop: CASSTTTGVYDGYTF. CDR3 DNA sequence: TGTGCCAGTAGTACAACGACGGGGGTTTATGATGGCTACACCTTC.